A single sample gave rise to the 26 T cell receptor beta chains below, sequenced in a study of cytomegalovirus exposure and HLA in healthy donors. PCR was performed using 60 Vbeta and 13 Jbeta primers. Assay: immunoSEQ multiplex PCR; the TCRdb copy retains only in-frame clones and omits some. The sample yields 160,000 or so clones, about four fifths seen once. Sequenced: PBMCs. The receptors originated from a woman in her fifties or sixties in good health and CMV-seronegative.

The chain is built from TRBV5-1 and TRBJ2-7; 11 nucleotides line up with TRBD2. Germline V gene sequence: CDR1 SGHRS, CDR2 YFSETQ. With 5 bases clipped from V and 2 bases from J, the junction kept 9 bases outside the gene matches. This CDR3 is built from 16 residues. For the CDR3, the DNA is TGCGCCAGCAGTCCGACGCCTAGCGGGGGGCCCTACGAGCAGTACTTC. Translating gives CASSPTPSGGPYEQYF. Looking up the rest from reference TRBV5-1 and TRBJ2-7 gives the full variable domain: KAGVTQTPRYLIKTRGQQVTLSCSPISGHRSVSWYQQTPGQGLQFLFEYFSETQRNKGNFPGRFSGRQFSNSRSEMNVSTLELGDSALYLCASSPTPSGGPYEQYFGPGTRLTVT.

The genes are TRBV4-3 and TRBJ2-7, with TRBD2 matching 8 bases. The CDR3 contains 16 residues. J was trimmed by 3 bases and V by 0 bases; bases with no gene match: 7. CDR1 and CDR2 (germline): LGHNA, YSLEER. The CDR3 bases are TGCGCCAGCAGCCAAGATAGCGGGGCGACCTTCTACGAGCAGTACTTC. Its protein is CASSQDSGATFYEQYF.

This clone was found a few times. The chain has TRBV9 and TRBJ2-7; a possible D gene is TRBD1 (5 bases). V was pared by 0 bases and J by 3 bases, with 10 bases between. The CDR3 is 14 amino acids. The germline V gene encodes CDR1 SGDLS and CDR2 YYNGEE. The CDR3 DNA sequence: TGTGCCAGCAGCGTAGATCTGGGGCGCTACGAGCAGTACTTC. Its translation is CASSVDLGRYEQYF.

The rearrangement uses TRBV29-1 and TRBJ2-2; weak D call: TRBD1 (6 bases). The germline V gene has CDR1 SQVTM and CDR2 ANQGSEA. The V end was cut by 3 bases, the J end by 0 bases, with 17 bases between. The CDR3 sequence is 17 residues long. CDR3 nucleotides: TGCAGCGTTGAGGGTCACCGGGACACTTCGAACACCGGGGAGCTGTTTTTT. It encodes CSVEGHRDTSNTGELFF.

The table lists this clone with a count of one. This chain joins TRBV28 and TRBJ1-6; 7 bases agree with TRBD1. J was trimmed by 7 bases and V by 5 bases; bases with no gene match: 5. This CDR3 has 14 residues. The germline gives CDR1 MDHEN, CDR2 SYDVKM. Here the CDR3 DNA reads TGTGCCAGCAGTACACAGGGGAACAATTCACCCCTCCACTTT. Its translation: CASSTQGNNSPLHF.

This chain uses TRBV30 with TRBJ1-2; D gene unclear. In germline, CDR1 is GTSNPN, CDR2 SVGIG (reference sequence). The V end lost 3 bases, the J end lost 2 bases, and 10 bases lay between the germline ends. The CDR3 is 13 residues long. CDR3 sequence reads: CAWRVGANYGYTF. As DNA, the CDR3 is TGTGCCTGGAGAGTGGGCGCGAACTATGGCTACACCTTC.

The CDR3 loop reads CASAPVGSYNEQFF. The DNA for the CDR3 is TGTGCCAGCGCCCCAGTTGGCTCCTACAATGAGCAGTTCTTC. This chain connects TRBV7-2 to TRBJ2-1; D is ambiguous. V lost 8 bases, J lost 0 bases, and 11 bases lay in between. Germline lookup yields CDR1 SGHTA and CDR2 FQGNSA. The CDR3 has 14 residues.

CDR3 sequence: CASSPGQTYGYTF. The CDR3 bases are TGTGCCAGCAGCCCGGGACAGACCTATGGCTACACCTTC. The chain is built from TRBV28 and TRBJ1-2, with 7 bases aligning to TRBD1. Germline-derived CDR1 and CDR2 are MDHEN and SYDVKM. The J segment lost 4 bases and the V segment lost 6 bases, leaving 5 bases of the junction unmatched. CDR3 size: 13 residues.

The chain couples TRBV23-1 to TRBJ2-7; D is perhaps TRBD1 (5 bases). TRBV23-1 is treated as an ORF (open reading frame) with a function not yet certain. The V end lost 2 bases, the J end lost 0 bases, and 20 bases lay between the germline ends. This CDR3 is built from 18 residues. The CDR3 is CASSQTDNSLISSYEQYF. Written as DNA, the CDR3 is TGCGCCAGCAGTCAAACGGACAATTCCTTAATAAGCTCCTACGAGCAGTACTTC.

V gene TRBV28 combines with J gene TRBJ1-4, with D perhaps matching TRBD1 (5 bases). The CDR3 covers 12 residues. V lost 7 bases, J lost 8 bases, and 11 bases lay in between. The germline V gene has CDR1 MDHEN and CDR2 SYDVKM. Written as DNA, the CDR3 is TGTGCCAGCACGCAGGGCGGCGAAAAACTGTTTTTT. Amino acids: CASTQGGEKLFF.

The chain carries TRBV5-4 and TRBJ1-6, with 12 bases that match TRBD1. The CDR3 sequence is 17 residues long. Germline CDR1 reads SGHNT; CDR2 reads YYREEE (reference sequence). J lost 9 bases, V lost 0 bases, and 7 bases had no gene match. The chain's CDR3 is CASSLGGDRGRGSPLHF. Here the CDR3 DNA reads TGTGCCAGCAGCTTGGGGGGGGACAGGGGGCGCGGTTCACCCCTCCACTTT.

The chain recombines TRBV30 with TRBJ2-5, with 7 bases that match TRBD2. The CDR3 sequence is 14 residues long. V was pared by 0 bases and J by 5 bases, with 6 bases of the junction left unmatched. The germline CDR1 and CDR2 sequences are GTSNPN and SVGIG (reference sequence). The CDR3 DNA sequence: TGTGCCTGGAGTGTGTTAGCGGGTGGGGAGACCCAGTACTTC. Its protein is CAWSVLAGGETQYF.

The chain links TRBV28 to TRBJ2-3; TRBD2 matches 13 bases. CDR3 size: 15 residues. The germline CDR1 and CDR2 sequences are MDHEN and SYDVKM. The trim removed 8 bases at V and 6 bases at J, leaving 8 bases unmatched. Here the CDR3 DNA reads TGTGCCAGCCTAGGACTAGCGGGGGACTCGGATACGCAGTATTTT. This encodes CASLGLAGDSDTQYF.

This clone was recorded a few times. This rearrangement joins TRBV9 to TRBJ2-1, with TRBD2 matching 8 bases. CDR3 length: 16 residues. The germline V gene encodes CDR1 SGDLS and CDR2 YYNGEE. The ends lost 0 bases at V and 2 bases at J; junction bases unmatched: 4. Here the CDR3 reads CASSVEGGRTYNEQFF. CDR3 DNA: TGTGCCAGCAGCGTAGAAGGCGGGAGGACCTACAATGAGCAGTTCTTC. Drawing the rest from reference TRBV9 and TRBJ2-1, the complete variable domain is DSGVTQTPKHLITATGQRVTLRCSPRSGDLSVYWYQQSLDQGLQFLIQYYNGEERAKGNILERFSAQQFPDLHSELNLSSLELGDSALYFCASSVEGGRTYNEQFFGPGTRLTVL.

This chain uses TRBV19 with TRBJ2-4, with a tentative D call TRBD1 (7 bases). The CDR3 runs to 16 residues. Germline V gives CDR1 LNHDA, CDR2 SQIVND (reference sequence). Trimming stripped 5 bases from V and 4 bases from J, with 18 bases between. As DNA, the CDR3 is TGTGCCAGTAGTCTATGGGGGGACAGTATAAAAAACATTCAGTACTTC. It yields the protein CASSLWGDSIKNIQYF.

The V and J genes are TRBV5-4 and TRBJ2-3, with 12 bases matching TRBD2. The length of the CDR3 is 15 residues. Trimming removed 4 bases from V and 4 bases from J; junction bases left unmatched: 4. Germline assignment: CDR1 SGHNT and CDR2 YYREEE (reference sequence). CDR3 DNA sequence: TGTGCCAGCAGCCCGACTAGCGGGGGTTCAGATACGCAGTATTTT. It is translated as CASSPTSGGSDTQYF.

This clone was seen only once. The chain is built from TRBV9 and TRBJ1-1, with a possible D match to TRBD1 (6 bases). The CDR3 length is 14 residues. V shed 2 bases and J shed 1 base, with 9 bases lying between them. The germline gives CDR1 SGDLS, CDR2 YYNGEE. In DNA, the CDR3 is TGTGCCAGCAGCGTTACAGGGACGAACACTGAAGCTTTCTTT. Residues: CASSVTGTNTEAFF.

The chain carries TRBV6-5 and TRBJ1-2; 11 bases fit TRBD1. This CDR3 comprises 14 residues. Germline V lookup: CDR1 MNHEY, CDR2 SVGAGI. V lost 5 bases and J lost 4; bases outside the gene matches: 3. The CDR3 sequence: CASSKGTGGYGYTF. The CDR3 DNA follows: TGTGCCAGCAGTAAAGGGACAGGGGGCTATGGCTACACCTTC.

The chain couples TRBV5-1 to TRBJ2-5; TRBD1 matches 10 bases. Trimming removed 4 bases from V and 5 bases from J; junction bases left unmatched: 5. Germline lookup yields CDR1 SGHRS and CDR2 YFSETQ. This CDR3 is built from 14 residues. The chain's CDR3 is CASSTTGGDETQYF. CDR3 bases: TGCGCCAGCAGCACGACAGGGGGCGATGAGACCCAGTACTTC.

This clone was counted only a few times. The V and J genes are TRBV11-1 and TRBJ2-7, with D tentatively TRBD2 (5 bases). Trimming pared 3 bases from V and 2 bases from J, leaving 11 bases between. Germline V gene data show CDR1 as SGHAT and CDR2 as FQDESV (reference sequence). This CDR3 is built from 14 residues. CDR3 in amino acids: CASSLVGSTYEQYF. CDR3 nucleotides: TGTGCCAGCAGCTTGGTTGGGAGCACCTACGAGCAGTACTTC. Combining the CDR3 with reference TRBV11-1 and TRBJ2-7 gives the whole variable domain EAEVAQSPRYKITEKSQAVAFWCDPISGHATLYWYRQILGQGPELLVQFQDESVVDDSQLPKDRFSAERLKGVDSTLKIQPAELGDSAMYLCASSLVGSTYEQYFGPGTRLTVT.

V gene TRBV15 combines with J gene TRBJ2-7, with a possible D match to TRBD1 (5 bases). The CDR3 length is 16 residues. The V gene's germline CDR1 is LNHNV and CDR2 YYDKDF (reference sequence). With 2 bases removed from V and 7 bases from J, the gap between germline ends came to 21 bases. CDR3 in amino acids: CATSRPQGVKREEQYF. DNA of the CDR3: TGTGCCACCAGCAGACCTCAAGGGGTTAAACGAGAAGAGCAGTACTTC.

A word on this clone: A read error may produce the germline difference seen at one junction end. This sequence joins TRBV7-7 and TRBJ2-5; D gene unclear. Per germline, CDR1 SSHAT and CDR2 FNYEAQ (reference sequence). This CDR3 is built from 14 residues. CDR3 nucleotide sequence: TGTGCTAGCAGCCTGGGCTCTCAGTCGCTCCCCGCGTACTTC. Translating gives CASSLGSQSLPAYF.

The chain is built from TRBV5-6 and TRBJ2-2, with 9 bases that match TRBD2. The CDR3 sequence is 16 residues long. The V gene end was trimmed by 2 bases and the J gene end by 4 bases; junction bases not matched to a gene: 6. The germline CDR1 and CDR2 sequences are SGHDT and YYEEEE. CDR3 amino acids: CASSFGGGARTGELFF. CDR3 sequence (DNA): TGTGCCAGCAGCTTCGGCGGGGGGGCCCGCACCGGGGAGCTGTTTTTT.

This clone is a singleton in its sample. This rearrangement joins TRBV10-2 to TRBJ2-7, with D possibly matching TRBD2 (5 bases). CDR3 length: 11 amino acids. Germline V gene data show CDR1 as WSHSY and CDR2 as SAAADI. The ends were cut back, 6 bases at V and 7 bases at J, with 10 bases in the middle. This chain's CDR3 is CASSPGWEQYF. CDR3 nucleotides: TGCGCCAGCAGCCCGGGGTGGGAGCAGTACTTC.

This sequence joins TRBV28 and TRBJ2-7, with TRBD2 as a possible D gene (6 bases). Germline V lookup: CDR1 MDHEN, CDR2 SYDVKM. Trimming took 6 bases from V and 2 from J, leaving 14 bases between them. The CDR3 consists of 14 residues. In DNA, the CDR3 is TGTGCCAGCAGCGGGAGCGGACCCACCTACGAGCAGTACTTC. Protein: CASSGSGPTYEQYF.

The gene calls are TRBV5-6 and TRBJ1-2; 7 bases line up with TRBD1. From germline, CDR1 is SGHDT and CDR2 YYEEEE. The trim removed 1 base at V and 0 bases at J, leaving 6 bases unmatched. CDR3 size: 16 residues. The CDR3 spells CASSLYRGQANYGYTF. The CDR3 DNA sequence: TGTGCCAGCAGCTTGTATAGGGGGCAAGCTAACTATGGCTACACCTTC.